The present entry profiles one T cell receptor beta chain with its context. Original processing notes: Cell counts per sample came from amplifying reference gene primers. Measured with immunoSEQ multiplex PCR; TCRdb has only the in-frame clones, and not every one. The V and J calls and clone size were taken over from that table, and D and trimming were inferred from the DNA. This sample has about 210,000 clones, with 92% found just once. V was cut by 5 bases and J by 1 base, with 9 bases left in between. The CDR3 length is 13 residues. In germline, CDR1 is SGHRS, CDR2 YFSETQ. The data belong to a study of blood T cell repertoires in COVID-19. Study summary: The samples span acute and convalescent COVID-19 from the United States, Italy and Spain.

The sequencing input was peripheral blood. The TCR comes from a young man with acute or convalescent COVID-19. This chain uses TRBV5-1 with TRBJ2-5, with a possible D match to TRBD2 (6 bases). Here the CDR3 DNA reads TGCGCCAGCAGAGGCGGGGCCCAAGAGACCCAGTACTTC. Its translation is CASRGGAQETQYF. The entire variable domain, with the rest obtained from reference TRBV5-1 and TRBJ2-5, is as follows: KAGVTQTPRYLIKTRGQQVTLSCSPISGHRSVSWYQQTPGQGLQFLFEYFSETQRNKGNFPGRFSGRQFSNSRSEMNVSTLELGDSALYLCASRGGAQETQYFGPGTRLLVL.